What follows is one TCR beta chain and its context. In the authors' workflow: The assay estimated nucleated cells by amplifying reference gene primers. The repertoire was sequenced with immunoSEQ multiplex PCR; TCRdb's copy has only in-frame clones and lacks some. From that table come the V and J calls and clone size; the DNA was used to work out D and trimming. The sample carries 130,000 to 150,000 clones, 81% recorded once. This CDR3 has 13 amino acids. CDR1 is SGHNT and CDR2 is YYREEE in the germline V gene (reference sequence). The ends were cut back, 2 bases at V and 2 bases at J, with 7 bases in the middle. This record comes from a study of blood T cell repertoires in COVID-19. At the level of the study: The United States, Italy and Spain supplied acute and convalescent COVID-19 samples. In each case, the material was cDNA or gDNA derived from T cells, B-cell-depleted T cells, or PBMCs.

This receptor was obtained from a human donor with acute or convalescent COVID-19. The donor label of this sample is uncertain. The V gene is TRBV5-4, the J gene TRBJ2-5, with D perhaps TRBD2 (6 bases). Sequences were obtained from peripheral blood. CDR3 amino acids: CASSFAGQETQYF. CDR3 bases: TGTGCCAGCAGCTTCGCGGGGCAAGAGACCCAGTACTTC. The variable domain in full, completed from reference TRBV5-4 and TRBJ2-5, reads ETGVTQSPTHLIKTRGQQVTLRCSSQSGHNTVSWYQQALGQGPQFIFQYYREEENGRGNFPPRFSGLQFPNYSSELNVNALELDDSALYLCASSFAGQETQYFGPGTRLLVL.